These T cell receptor beta chains were read from a single sample in a study of blood T cell repertoires in COVID-19. Assay used: immunoSEQ multiplex PCR; TCRdb lists only in-frame clones, some missing. Among around 270,000 clones listed, about four fifths were seen once. Material: peripheral blood. The receptor set was obtained from a person aged 65 to 79 with COVID-19, enrolled during active disease. CDR3s include the opening cysteine and the closing phenylalanine or tryptophan. D genes are given only for firm matches. Only some rows state a clone size, as once, few, many or a class for expanded clones.

v_gene: TRBV6-6; abundance: -; d_gene: -; j_gene: TRBJ1-3; CDR3nt: TGTGCCAGCAGCGGACAAGTCAACACCAGATATTTT; CDR3aa: CASSGQVNTRYF
v_gene: TRBV6-2/TRBV6-3; abundance: -; d_gene: -; j_gene: TRBJ2-5; CDR3nt: TGTGCCAGCAGTAACAGGGAGACCCAGTACTTC; CDR3aa: CASSNRETQYF
v_gene: TRBV7-2; abundance: -; d_gene: TRBD1; j_gene: TRBJ1-6; CDR3nt: TGTGCCAGCAGAAGAGGGGGCTCCTCCTATAATTCACCCCTCCACTTT; CDR3aa: CASRRGGSSYNSPLHF
v_gene: TRBV19; abundance: -; d_gene: TRBD1; j_gene: TRBJ2-5; CDR3nt: TGTGCCAGTAGTATGAGGACAGGGGGCAGGGAGACCCAGTACTTC; CDR3aa: CASSMRTGGRETQYF
v_gene: TRBV7-2; abundance: -; d_gene: TRBD1; j_gene: TRBJ1-5; CDR3nt: TGTGCCAGCAGCTCGGGGACAGGTCGGAGCAATCAGCCCCAGCATTTT; CDR3aa: CASSSGTGRSNQPQHF
v_gene: TRBV29-1; abundance: -; d_gene: -; j_gene: TRBJ1-1; CDR3nt: TGCAGCGTTGTTGCCAGGGCGAACACTGAAGCTTTCTTT; CDR3aa: CSVVARANTEAFF
v_gene: TRBV7-9; abundance: -; d_gene: TRBD2; j_gene: TRBJ2-5; CDR3nt: TGTGCCAGCAGCCCGGGACTAGCGTTCCAAGAGACCCAGTACTTC; CDR3aa: CASSPGLAFQETQYF
v_gene: TRBV2; abundance: -; d_gene: TRBD2; j_gene: TRBJ2-5; CDR3nt: TGTGCCAGCAGTGAAGCTCGTAGCGGGGGACGAGAGACCCAGTACTTC; CDR3aa: CASSEARSGGRETQYF
v_gene: TRBV28; abundance: -; d_gene: TRBD1; j_gene: TRBJ2-2; CDR3nt: TGTGCCAGCAGTTTATTCAGGGGGCGCACCGGGGAGCTGTTTTTT; CDR3aa: CASSLFRGRTGELFF
v_gene: TRBV2; abundance: -; d_gene: TRBD1; j_gene: TRBJ2-7; CDR3nt: TGTGCCAGCAGCAAACAGGGGGGCTACGAGCAGTACTTC; CDR3aa: CASSKQGGYEQYF
v_gene: TRBV28; abundance: -; d_gene: -; j_gene: TRBJ2-1; CDR3nt: TGTGCCAGCAATGATCGGGTAAGAAATGAGCAGTTCTTC; CDR3aa: CASNDRVRNEQFF
v_gene: TRBV6-5; abundance: -; d_gene: TRBD1; j_gene: TRBJ1-6; CDR3nt: TGTGCCAGCAGAGCGGACAGGGGCAATTCACCCCTCCACTTT; CDR3aa: CASRADRGNSPLHF
v_gene: TRBV30; abundance: -; d_gene: TRBD1; j_gene: TRBJ2-6; CDR3nt: TGTGCCTGGAGACAGGGACAGTTAATATTTTCCTCTGGGGCCAACGTCCTGACTTTC; CDR3aa: CAWRQGQLIFSSGANVLTF
v_gene: TRBV10-3; abundance: once; d_gene: TRBD1; j_gene: TRBJ1-6; CDR3nt: TGTGCCATCAGTGAGCCTTGGGGACAGGGTTATAATTCACCCCTCCACTTT; CDR3aa: CAISEPWGQGYNSPLHF
v_gene: TRBV5-1; abundance: -; d_gene: TRBD1; j_gene: TRBJ1-2; CDR3nt: TGCGCCAGCAGCTTATACAGGGGGGATGGCTACACCTTC; CDR3aa: CASSLYRGDGYTF
v_gene: TRBV19; abundance: -; d_gene: TRBD1; j_gene: TRBJ2-5; CDR3nt: TGTGCCAGTAGTATAAAGGCAGGGGGCGCGAAGACCCAGTACTTC; CDR3aa: CASSIKAGGAKTQYF
v_gene: TRBV5-1; abundance: few; d_gene: -; j_gene: TRBJ1-2; CDR3nt: TGCGCCAGCAGCTTAGACGCACAGGGCCGGGATGGCTACACCTTC; CDR3aa: CASSLDAQGRDGYTF
v_gene: TRBV27; abundance: -; d_gene: -; j_gene: TRBJ2-1; CDR3nt: TGTGCCAGCAGTTTAACGGGTGAGCAGTTCTTC; CDR3aa: CASSLTGEQFF
v_gene: TRBV6-2/TRBV6-3; abundance: -; d_gene: -; j_gene: TRBJ1-6; CDR3nt: TGTGCCAGCAGTTTTATCAGCGGCCAGGGAGGACCCTATAATTCACCCCTCCACTTT; CDR3aa: CASSFISGQGGPYNSPLHF
v_gene: TRBV30; abundance: -; d_gene: TRBD1; j_gene: TRBJ1-1; CDR3nt: TGTGCCTGGAGTGTAGGGACAGGGGGCACTGAAGCTTTCTTT; CDR3aa: CAWSVGTGGTEAFF
v_gene: TRBV4-1; abundance: -; d_gene: TRBD1; j_gene: TRBJ2-1; CDR3nt: TGCGCCAGCAGCCAAGATAGGACAGGGCTTTTGCAGCAGTTCTTC; CDR3aa: CASSQDRTGLLQQFF
v_gene: TRBV5-6; abundance: -; d_gene: -; j_gene: TRBJ2-3; CDR3nt: TGTGCCAGCAGACTCCAGGGGACAGATACGCAGTATTTT; CDR3aa: CASRLQGTDTQYF
v_gene: TRBV27; abundance: few; d_gene: -; j_gene: TRBJ2-2; CDR3nt: TGTGCCAGCAGCGGAGGGGGCCTCCCCGGGGAGCTGTTTTTT; CDR3aa: CASSGGGLPGELFF
v_gene: TRBV24-1; abundance: -; d_gene: -; j_gene: TRBJ2-2; CDR3nt: TGTGCCACCAGTGAGGAGGTGTACGGGGAGCTGTTTTTT; CDR3aa: CATSEEVYGELFF
v_gene: TRBV7-3; abundance: -; d_gene: TRBD1; j_gene: TRBJ1-2; CDR3nt: TGTGCCAGCAGCTTAAGTCGACAGGGAAGTGGCTACACCTTC; CDR3aa: CASSLSRQGSGYTF
v_gene: TRBV5-6; abundance: -; d_gene: TRBD2; j_gene: TRBJ2-5; CDR3nt: TGTGCCAGCAGCCTCACCACGGGGCTAGCGGCCCTCCAAGAGACCCAGTACTTC; CDR3aa: CASSLTTGLAALQETQYF
v_gene: TRBV5-1; abundance: -; d_gene: TRBD1; j_gene: TRBJ1-1; CDR3nt: TGCGCCAGCAGAGAATTACAGGGGTACGCTGAAGCTTTCTTT; CDR3aa: CASRELQGYAEAFF
v_gene: TRBV15; abundance: -; d_gene: -; j_gene: TRBJ1-3; CDR3nt: TGTGCCACCAGCAGACGGGGACTCAACACCATATATTTT; CDR3aa: CATSRRGLNTIYF
v_gene: TRBV2; abundance: -; d_gene: -; j_gene: TRBJ1-4; CDR3nt: TGTGCCAGCAGTTATGGGTCTTCCGGGGAAAAACTGTTTTTT; CDR3aa: CASSYGSSGEKLFF
v_gene: TRBV27; abundance: -; d_gene: -; j_gene: TRBJ2-7; CDR3nt: TGTGCCAGCAGTTTAGGGCCAGACGGCCTTGAGCAGTACTTC; CDR3aa: CASSLGPDGLEQYF
v_gene: TRBV12-2; abundance: once; d_gene: -; j_gene: TRBJ1-2; CDR3nt: TGTGCAAGTCGCTTGGAACCCGGGACAGGGGTCTATGGCTACACCTTC; CDR3aa: CASRLEPGTGVYGYTF
v_gene: TRBV12-3/TRBV12-4; abundance: -; d_gene: -; j_gene: TRBJ1-5; CDR3nt: TGTGCCAGCAGTTTGACGGGATACCAGCCCCAGCATTTT; CDR3aa: CASSLTGYQPQHF
v_gene: TRBV4-3; abundance: -; d_gene: -; j_gene: TRBJ2-4; CDR3nt: TGCGCCAGCAGCCAAGATTTAGCAGGGATCCACATTCAGTACTTC; CDR3aa: CASSQDLAGIHIQYF
v_gene: TRBV19; abundance: -; d_gene: -; j_gene: TRBJ2-7; CDR3nt: TGTGCCAGTAGTGGCGGGGTGTACGAGCAGTACTTC; CDR3aa: CASSGGVYEQYF
v_gene: TRBV5-1; abundance: -; d_gene: -; j_gene: TRBJ2-7; CDR3nt: TGCGCCAGCAGCCTCGTTCCCTCCGAGCAGTACTTC; CDR3aa: CASSLVPSEQYF